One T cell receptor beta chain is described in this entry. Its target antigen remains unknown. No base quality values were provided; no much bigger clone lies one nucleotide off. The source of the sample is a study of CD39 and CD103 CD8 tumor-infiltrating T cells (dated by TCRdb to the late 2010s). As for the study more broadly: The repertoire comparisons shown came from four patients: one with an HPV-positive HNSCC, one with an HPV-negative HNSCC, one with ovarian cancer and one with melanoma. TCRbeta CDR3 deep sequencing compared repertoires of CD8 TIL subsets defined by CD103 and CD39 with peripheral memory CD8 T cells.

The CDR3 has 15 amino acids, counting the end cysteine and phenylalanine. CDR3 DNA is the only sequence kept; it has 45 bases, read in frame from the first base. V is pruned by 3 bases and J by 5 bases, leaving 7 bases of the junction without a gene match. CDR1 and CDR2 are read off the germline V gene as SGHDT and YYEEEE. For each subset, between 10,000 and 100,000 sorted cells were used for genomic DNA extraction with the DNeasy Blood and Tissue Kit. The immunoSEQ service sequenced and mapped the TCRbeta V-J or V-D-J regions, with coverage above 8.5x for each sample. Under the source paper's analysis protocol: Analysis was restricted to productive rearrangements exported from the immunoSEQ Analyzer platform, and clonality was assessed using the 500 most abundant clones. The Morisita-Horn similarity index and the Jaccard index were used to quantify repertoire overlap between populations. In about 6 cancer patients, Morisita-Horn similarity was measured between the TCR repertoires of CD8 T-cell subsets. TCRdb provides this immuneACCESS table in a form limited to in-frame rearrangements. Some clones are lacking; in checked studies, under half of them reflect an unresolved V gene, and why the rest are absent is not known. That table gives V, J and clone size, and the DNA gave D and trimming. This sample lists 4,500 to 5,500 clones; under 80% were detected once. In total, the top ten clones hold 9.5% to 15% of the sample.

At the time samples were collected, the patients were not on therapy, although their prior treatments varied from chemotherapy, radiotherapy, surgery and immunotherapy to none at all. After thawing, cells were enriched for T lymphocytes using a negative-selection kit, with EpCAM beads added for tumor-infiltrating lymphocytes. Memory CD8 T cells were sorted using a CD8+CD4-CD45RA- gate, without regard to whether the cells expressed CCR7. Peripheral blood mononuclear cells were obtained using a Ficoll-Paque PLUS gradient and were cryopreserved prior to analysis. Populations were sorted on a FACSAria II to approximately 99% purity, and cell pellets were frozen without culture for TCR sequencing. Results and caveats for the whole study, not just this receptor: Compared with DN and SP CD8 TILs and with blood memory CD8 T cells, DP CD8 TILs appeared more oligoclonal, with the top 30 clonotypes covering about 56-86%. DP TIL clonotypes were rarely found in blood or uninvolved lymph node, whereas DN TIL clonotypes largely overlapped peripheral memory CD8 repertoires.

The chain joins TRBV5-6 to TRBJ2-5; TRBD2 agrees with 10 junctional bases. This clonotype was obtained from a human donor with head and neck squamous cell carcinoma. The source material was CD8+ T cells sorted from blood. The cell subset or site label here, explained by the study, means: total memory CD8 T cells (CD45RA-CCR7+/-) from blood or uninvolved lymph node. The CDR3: CASSWASGGGETQYF. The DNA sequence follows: TGTGCCAGCAGCTGGGCTAGCGGGGGCGGGGAGACCCAGTACTTC.